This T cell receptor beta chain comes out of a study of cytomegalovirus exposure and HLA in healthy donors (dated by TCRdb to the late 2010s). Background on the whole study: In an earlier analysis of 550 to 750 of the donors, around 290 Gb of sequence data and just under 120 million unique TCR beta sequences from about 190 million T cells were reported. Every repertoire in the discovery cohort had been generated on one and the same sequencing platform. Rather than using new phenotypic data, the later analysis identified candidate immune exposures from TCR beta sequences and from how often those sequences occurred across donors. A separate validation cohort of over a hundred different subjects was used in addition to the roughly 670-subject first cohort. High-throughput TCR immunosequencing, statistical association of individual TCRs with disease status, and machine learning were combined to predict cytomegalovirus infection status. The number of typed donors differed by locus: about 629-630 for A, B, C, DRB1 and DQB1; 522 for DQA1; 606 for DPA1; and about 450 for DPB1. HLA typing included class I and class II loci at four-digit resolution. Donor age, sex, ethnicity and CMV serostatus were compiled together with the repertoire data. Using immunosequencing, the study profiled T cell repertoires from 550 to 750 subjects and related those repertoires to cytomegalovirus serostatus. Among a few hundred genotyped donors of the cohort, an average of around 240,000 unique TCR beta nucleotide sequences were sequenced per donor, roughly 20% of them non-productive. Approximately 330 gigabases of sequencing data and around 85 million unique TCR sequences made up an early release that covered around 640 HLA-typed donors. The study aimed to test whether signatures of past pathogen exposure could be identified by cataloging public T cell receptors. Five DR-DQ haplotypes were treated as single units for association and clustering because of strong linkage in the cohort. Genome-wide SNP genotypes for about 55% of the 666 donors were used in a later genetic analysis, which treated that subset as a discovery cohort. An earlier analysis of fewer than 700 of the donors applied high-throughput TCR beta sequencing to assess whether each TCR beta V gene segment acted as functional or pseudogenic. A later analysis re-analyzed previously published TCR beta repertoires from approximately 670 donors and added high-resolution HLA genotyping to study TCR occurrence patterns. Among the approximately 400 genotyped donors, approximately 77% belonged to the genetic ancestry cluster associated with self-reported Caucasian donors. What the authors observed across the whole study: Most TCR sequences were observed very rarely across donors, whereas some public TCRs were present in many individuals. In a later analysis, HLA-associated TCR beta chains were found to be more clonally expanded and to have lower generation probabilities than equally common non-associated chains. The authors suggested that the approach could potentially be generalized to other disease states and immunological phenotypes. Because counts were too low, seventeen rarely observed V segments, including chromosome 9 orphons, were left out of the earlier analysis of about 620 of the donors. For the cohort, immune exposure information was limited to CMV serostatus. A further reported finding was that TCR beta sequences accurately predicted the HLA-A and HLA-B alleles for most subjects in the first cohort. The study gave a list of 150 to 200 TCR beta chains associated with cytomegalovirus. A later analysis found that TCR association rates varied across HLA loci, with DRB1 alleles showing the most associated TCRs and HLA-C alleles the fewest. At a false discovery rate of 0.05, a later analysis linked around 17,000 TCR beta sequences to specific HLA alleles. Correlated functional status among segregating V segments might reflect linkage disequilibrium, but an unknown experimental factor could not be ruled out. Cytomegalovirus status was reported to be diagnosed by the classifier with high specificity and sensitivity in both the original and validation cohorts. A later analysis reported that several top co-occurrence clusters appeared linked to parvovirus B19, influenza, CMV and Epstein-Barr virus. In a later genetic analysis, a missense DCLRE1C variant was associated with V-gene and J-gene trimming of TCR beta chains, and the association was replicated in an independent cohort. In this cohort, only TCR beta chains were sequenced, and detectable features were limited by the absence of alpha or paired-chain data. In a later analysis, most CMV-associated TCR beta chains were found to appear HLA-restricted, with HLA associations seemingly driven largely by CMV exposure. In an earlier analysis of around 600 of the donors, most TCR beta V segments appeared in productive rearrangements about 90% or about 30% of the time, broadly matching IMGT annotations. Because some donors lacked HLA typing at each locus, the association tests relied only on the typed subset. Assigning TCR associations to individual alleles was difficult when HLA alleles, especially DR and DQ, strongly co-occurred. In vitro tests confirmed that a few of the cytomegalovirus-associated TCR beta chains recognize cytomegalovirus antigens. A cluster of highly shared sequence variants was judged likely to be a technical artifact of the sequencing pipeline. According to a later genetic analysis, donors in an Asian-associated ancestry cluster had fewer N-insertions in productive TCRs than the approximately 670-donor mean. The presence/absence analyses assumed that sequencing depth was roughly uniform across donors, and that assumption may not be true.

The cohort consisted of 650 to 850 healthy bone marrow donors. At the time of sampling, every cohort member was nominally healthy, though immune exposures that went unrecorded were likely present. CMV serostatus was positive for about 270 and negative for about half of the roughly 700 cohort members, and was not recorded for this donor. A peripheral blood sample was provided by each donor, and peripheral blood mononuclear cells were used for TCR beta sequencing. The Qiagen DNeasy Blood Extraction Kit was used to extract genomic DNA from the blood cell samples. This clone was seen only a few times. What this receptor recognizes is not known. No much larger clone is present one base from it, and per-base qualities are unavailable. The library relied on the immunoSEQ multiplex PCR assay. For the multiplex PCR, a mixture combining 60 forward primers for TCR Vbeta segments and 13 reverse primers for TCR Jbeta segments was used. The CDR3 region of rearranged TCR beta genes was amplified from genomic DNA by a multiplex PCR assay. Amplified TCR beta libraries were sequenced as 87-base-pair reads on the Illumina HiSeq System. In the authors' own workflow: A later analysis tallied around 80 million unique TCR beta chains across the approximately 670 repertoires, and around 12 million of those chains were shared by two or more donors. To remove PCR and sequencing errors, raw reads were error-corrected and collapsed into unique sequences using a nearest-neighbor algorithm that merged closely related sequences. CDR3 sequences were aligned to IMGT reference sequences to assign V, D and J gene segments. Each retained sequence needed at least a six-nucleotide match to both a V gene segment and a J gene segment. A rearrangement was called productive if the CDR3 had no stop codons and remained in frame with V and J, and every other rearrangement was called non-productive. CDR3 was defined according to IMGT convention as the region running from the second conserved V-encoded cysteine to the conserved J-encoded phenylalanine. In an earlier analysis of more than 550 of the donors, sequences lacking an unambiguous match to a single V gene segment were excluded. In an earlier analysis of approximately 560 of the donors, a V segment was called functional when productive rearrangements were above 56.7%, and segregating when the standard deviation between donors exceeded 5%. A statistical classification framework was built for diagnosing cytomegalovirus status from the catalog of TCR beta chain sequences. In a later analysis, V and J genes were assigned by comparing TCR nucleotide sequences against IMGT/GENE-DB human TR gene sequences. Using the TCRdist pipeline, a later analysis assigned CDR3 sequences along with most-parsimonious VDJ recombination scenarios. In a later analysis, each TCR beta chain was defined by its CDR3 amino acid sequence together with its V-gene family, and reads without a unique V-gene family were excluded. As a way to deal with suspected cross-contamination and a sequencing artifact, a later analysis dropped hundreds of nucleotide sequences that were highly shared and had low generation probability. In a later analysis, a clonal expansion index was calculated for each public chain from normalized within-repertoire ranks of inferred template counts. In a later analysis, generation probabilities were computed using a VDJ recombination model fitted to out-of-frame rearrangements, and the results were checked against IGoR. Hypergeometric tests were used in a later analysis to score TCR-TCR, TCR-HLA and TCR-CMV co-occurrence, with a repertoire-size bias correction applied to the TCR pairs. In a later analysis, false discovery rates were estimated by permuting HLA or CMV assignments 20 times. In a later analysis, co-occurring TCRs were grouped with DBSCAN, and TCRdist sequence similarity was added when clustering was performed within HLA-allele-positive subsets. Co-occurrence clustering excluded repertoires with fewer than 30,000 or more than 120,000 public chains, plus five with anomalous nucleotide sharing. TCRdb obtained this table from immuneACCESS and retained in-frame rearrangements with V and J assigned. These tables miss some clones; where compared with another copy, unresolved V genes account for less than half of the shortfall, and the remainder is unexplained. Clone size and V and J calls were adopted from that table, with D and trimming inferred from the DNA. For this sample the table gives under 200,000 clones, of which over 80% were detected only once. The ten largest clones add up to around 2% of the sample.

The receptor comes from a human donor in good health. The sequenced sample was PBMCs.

The CDR3 protein: CASRDLSSGNTIYF. The base sequence is TGCGCCAGCCGGGACTTGAGCTCTGGAAACACCATATATTTT. The sequence is built from TRBV5-1 and TRBJ1-3; the D segment could be TRBD1, given 5 matching bases. The junction shows trimming of 7 bases on V and 0 bases on J, plus 11 bases between the germline ends. CDR3 length: 14 amino acids, cysteine to phenylalanine. Only the CDR3 part of the read is kept: 42 bases, read in frame from the first base. The germline V gene yields SGHRS for CDR1 and YFSETQ for CDR2.